What follows are 8 T cell receptor beta chains derived from one specimen sequenced in a study of post-analysis software for immune sequencing data. Findings and caveats of the study: Patients had higher frequencies than controls of roughly 5 TRBV segments, including TRBV5-6, TRBV5-1 and TRBV20-1.

Their specific antigens are unknown. Prepared TCR beta cDNA libraries contained unique molecular identifiers. TCRdb redid the calling of the PCR reads with MiXCR, one entry per CDR3 protein. The table has about 770,000 distinct CDR3 sequences, 46% seen once. The material sequenced was blood. The receptors shown here come from a girl aged 10 to 17 with multiple sclerosis.

This clonotype was picked up a small number of times. This chain joins TRBV29-1 and TRBJ1-1, with D perhaps TRBD1 (5 bases). CDR3 size: 14 residues. Trimming cost V 7 bases and J 0 bases, with 15 bases left between them. CDR1 is SQVTM and CDR2 is ANQGSEA in the germline V gene. The CDR3 sequence: CSALRRDLNTEAFF. The CDR3 DNA reads as TGCAGCGCCCTACGACGGGACTTGAACACTGAAGCTTTCTTT. The full variable domain, rest sourced from reference TRBV29-1 and TRBJ1-1, is SAVISQKPSRDICQRGTSLTIQCQVDSQVTMMFWYRQQPGQSLTLIATANQGSEATYESGFVIDKFPISRPNLTFSTLTVSNMSPEDSSIYLCSALRRDLNTEAFFGQGTRLTVV.

The chain combines TRBV20-1 with TRBJ1-2, with D hard to call. The V gene lost 3 bases and the J gene lost 5 bases, with 13 bases spanning the gap. CDR1 and CDR2 (germline): DFQATT, SNEGSKA (reference sequence). The CDR3 extends over 13 amino acids. CDR3 sequence reads: CSASIQLLYGYTF. CDR3 bases: TGCAGTGCTAGCATCCAGCTTTTATATGGCTACACCTTC.

This sequence joins TRBV3-1 and TRBJ2-5; D gene ambiguous. Trimming took off 4 bases at V and 11 bases at J, with 17 bases between the two ends. This CDR3 spans 13 amino acids. Germline assignment: CDR1 LGHDT and CDR2 YNNKEL (reference sequence). CDR3 amino acids: CASSPGPTYAQYF. The CDR3 DNA follows: TGTGCCAGCAGCCCGGGTCCAACCTACGCGCAGTACTTC.

This clonotype turned up a few times. This rearrangement joins TRBV10-3 to TRBJ1-2, with 7 bases fitting TRBD1. CDR1 and CDR2 from the germline V gene are ENHRY and SYGVKD. Unmatched junction bases numbered 13, after V lost 4 bases and J lost 2 bases. The CDR3 extends over 17 amino acids. The CDR3 DNA is TGTGCCATCAGTGGGTTAAAACGGGACAGCGAAAACTATGGCTACACCTTC. Its protein is CAISGLKRDSENYGYTF.

CDR3 sequence reads: CAALRTGLDTQYF. In DNA, the CDR3 is TGTGCCGCCCTGCGGACAGGATTAGATACGCAGTATTTT. The rearrangement links TRBV6-1 to TRBJ2-3, with 7 bases that match TRBD1. V lost 11 bases, J lost 5 bases, and 10 bases stayed unmatched. The CDR3 runs 13 residues. The germline V gene encodes CDR1 MNHNS and CDR2 SASEGT.

The chain employs TRBV7-2 and TRBJ1-4, with 7 bases fitting TRBD1. Germline CDR1 and CDR2: SGHTA and FQGNSA. The CDR3 has 14 amino acids. V was clipped by 5 bases and J by 6 bases; unmatched bases: 6. CDR3 nucleotide sequence: TGTGCCAGCAGCCCCCGACAGGGTCATGAAAAACTGTTTTTT. It is translated as CASSPRQGHEKLFF.

Note on this clonotype: The junction shows a germline mismatch at one end, possibly a read error. V is TRBV20-1 and J is TRBJ2-5, with 14 bases aligning to TRBD2. Per the germline V gene, CDR1 is DFQATT and CDR2 is SNEGSKA (reference sequence). The CDR3 extends over 16 amino acids. CDR3 nucleotide sequence: TGCAGTGCTAGAGATCTAAGCGGACTAGCGGGAGGCGAGCAGCACTTC. Amino acid sequence: CSARDLSGLAGGEQHF.

The chain has TRBV7-2 and TRBJ2-1, with D possibly TRBD2 on 5 matching bases. Germline-derived CDR1 and CDR2 are SGHTA and FQGNSA. Trimming cost V 5 bases and J 8 bases, with 19 bases left between them. The CDR3 has 15 amino acids. CDR3 protein: CASSPRTGARDEQFF. The CDR3 nucleotides are TGTGCCAGCAGCCCTCGGACTGGCGCACGGGATGAGCAGTTCTTC.